This T cell receptor (beta chain) was recorded in a study of T-cell reconstitution after alpha-beta-depleted transplantation in children. Study conclusions and caveats: T-cell counts and diversity at one year following transplant were attributed mainly to newly produced T cells. The origin of alpha-beta T cells about two months after transplant was reportedly several hundred expanded graft clones.

V dropped 4 bases and J dropped 6 bases, with 11 bases sitting between them. Germline V gene lookup returns CDR1 SGHRS and CDR2 YFSETQ. The CDR3 covers 14 residues. This sample's TCRbeta library carried unique molecular identifier barcodes. TCRdb used MiXCR to reprocess the PCR reads, holding one entry per CDR3 protein. The sample consists of around 580,000 distinct CDR3 sequences, 23% of them appearing once. A remark on this clonotype: Its target is unknown.

The rearrangement joins TRBV5-1 to TRBJ1-6; a weak D match, TRBD1 (6 bases). This clonotype was sampled from a boy younger than two who had a stem cell transplant for acute myeloid leukemia, so the T cells may come from the graft donor. Sample: PBMCs, mostly from graft donor cells, taken 360 days after TCRalphabeta/CD19-depleted stem cell transplant. DNA of the CDR3: TGCGCCAGCAGCGCAACAGGGACTAATTCACCCCTCCACTTT. Its protein is CASSATGTNSPLHF.